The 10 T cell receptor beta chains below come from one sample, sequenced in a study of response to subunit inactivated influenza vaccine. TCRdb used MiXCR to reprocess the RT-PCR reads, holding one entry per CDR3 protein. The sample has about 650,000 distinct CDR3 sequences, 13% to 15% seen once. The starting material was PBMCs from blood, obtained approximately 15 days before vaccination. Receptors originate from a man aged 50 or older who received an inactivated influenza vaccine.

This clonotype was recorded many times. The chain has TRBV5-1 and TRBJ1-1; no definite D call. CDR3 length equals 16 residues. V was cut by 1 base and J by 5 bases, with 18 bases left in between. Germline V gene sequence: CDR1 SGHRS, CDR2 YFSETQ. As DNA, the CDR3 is TGCGCCAGCAGCTTGCTGACTCCCACACCGGGAACTGAAGCTTTCTTT. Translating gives CASSLLTPTPGTEAFF.

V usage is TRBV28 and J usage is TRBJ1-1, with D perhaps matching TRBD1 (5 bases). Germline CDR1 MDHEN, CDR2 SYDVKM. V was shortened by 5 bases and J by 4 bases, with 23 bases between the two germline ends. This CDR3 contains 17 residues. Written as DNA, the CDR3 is TGTGCCAGCAGTATGTCCTTATCAGGGACGGTGTTCACTGAAGCTTTCTTT. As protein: CASSMSLSGTVFTEAFF.

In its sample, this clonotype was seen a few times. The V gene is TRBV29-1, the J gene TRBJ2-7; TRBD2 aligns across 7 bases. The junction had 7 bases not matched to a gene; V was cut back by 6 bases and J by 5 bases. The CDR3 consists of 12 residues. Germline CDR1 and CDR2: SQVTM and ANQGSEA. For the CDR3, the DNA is TGCAGCGTGGAGGAGGGGACTAACGAGCAGTACTTC. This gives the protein CSVEEGTNEQYF.

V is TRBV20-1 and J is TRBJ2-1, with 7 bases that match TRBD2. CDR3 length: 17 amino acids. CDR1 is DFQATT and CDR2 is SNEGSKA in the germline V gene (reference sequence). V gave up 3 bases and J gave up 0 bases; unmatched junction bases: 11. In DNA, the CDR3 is TGCAGTGCTAGGCGGGGGATTTGGGGGAGCTCCTACAATGAGCAGTTCTTC. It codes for CSARRGIWGSSYNEQFF.

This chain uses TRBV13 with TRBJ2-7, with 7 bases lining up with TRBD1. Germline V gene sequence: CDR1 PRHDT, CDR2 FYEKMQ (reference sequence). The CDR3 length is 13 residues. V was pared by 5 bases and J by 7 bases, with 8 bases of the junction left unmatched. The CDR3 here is CASSTRQGREQYF. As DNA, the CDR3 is TGTGCCAGCAGCACCCGACAGGGTCGGGAGCAGTACTTC.

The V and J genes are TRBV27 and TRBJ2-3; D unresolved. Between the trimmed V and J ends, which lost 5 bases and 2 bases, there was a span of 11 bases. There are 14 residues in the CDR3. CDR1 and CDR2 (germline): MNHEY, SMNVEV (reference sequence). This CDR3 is CASSAEDSTDTQYF. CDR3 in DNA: TGTGCCAGCAGTGCCGAAGATTCCACAGATACGCAGTATTTT.

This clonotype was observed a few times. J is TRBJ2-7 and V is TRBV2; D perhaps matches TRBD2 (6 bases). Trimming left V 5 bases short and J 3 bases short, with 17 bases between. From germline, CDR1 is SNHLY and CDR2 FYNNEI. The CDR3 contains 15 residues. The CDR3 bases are TGTGCCAGCAGTAAAAGGACCGACGGGAGCTACGAGCAGTACTTC. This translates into CASSKRTDGSYEQYF.

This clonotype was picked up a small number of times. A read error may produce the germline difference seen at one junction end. For the CDR3, the DNA is TGCAGCGTTGCAAGGACAGGGGAGATCCAGTACTTC. The encoded protein is CSVARTGEIQYF. The gene calls are TRBV29-1 and TRBJ2-5; 9 bases match TRBD1. Looked up from germline, CDR1 is SQVTM and CDR2 is ANQGSEA. This CDR3 region has 12 residues.

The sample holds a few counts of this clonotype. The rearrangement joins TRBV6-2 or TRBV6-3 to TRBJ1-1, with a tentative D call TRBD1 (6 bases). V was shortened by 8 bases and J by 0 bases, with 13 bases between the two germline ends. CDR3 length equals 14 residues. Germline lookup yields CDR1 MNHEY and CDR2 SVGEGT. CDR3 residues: CASQGGQLNTEAFF. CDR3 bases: TGTGCCAGCCAGGGAGGACAGCTGAACACTGAAGCTTTCTTT.

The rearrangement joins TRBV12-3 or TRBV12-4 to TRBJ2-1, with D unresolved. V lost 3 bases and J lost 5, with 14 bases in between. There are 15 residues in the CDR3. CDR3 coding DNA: TGTGCCAGCAGTTTCCAGGAAAACAGCCACAATGAGCAGTTCTTC. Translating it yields CASSFQENSHNEQFF.